One and the same sample provided the 5 T cell receptor beta chains below, sequenced in a study of siplizumab effects on memory and regulatory T cells. Method: immunoSEQ multiplex PCR; TCRdb's copy keeps in-frame clones and lacks some. Among about 100,000 clones listed, 80% to 95% were seen once. The specimen was CD4+ T cells sorted from blood. Receptors were obtained from a human donor in good health.

The chain employs TRBV6-5 and TRBJ2-5; D remains unclear. This CDR3 spans 14 amino acids. The germline V gene has CDR1 MNHEY and CDR2 SVGAGI. V was clipped by 0 bases and J by 4 bases, with 9 bases between them. The CDR3: CASSYSQLRETQYF. As DNA, the CDR3 is TGTGCCAGCAGTTACTCTCAGCTCCGAGAGACCCAGTACTTC.

The gene calls are TRBV20-1 and TRBJ1-4, with D unresolved. The CDR3 extends over 11 amino acids. Trimming removed 5 bases at V and 7 bases at J, with 8 bases between. The V gene's germline CDR1 is DFQATT and CDR2 SNEGSKA (reference sequence). CDR3 loop: CSAPSSEKLFF. CDR3 DNA sequence: TGCAGTGCTCCCTCAAGTGAAAAACTGTTTTTT.

The chain uses TRBV10-1 and TRBJ2-1; 10 bases align to TRBD2. CDR1 and CDR2 from the germline V gene are WNHNN and SYGVQD (reference sequence). Unmatched junction bases numbered 17, after V lost 8 bases and J lost 7 bases. This CDR3 is built from 17 residues. For the CDR3, the DNA is TGCGCCAGCTCCAGGGGAAGAGCGGGGGGGACCGGTAATGAGCAGTTCTTC. Encoded protein: CASSRGRAGGTGNEQFF.

The J gene is TRBJ2-1, the V gene TRBV15; 8 bases map to TRBD2. Trimming removed 3 bases from V and 0 bases from J; junction bases left unmatched: 7. The length of the CDR3 is 17 residues. CDR1 LNHNV and CDR2 YYDKDF come from the germline V gene (reference sequence). The CDR3 sequence is CATSSRGGGSSYNEQFF. The CDR3 coding sequence is TGTGCCACCAGCAGCCGGGGGGGAGGTAGCTCCTACAATGAGCAGTTCTTC.

The V call is TRBV7-2, the J call TRBJ1-6, with 7 nucleotides matching TRBD1. The CDR3 runs 14 residues. Per germline, CDR1 SGHTA and CDR2 FQGNSA. The junction had 5 bases not matched to a gene; V was cut back by 6 bases and J by 6 bases. The CDR3 reads CASRDGQVNSPLHF. DNA of the CDR3: TGTGCCAGCAGGGACGGACAGGTTAATTCACCCCTCCACTTT.